This T cell receptor (beta chain) stems from a study of blood T cells in healthy people across ages. Total RNA, at least 6 micrograms per sample, came from PBMCs. This clonotype has just a few counts. Its antigen is still unknown. It was with a sample-barcoded 5' primer and a J-beta primer mix that a second PCR of roughly 7 to 11 cycles was run. Every sample returned 3 million or more CDR3-containing paired-end reads. One entry per CDR3 protein results from TCRdb running MiXCR on the 5' RACE reads. The data contain about 760,000 distinct CDR3 sequences, approximately 53% of them singletons. General study results and limits: Fewer expanded clones and more diversity marked long-lived versus aged donors. Per-million-T-cell TCR beta diversity fell roughly linearly with age.

CDR3 size: 14 residues. Germline V gene data show CDR1 as SQVTM and CDR2 as ANQGSEA. The J segment lost 7 bases and the V segment lost 4 bases, leaving 10 bases of the junction unmatched. The rearrangement links TRBV29-1 to TRBJ2-1, with 7 bases matching TRBD1. The receptor was derived from a man aged 35-49 years in good health. The sample comprised blood. The CDR3 sequence is CSVGGMTGKNEQFF. The DNA of the CDR3 is TGCAGCGTTGGAGGGATGACAGGGAAGAATGAGCAGTTCTTC.